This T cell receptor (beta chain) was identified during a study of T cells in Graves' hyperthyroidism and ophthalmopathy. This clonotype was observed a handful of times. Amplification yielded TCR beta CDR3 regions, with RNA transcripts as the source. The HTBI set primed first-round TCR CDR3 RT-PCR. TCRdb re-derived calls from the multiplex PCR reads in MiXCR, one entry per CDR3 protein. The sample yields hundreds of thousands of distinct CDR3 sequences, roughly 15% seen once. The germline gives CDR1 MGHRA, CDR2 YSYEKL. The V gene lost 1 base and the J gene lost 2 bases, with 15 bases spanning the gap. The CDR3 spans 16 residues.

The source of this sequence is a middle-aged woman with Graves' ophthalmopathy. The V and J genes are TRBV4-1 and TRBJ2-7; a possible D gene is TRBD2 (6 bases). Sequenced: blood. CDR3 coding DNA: TGCGCCAGCAGCCAAGTCTGGACGGGAGAGACCTACGAGCAGTACTTC. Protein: CASSQVWTGETYEQYF.